The 6 T cell receptor beta chains below were found in one sample sequenced in a study of regulatory T cells in long-lasting Graves disease. Building of the TCR beta libraries involved iRepertoire HTBI primers and Arm-PCR of CDR3 regions. One entry per CDR3 protein results from TCRdb running MiXCR on the multiplex PCR reads. The data show about 220,000 distinct CDR3 sequences, roughly 20% seen once. This sample's time point: newly diagnosed GD, antithyroid drugs for less than 3 months. PBMCs were the source of the RNA used for TCR sequencing. The same specimen was also included in a second study, on T cells in Graves' hyperthyroidism and ophthalmopathy.

The sequences come from peripheral blood mononuclear cells (PBMCs), collected at new diagnosis, from a patient treated with antithyroid drugs. The receptors were sampled from a woman aged 30 to 39 with Graves disease.

Concerning this clonotype itself: A far larger clone is only one base removed, so a read error is likely. Since no conserved phenylalanine or tryptophan closes the CDR3, a read error is the likely cause. This rearrangement joins TRBV12-3 or TRBV12-4 to TRBJ1-1; D may be TRBD1 (5 bases). Trimming removed 2 bases at V and 2 bases at J, with 9 bases between. CDR3 length: 14 amino acids. The CDR3 sequence is CASSLFQGNTEAFL. The DNA for the CDR3 is TGTGCCAGCAGTTTATTCCAGGGAAACACTGAAGCTTTCCTT.

This clonotype turned up a few times. The gene calls are TRBV3-1 and TRBJ1-4, with TRBD1 matching 8 bases. The J segment lost 3 bases and the V segment lost 4 bases, leaving 1 base of the junction unmatched. The CDR3 is 14 residues long. Germline V gene data show CDR1 as LGHDT and CDR2 as YNNKEL (reference sequence). The CDR3 nucleotides are TGTGCCAGCAGCCGCAGGGGGCCTAATGAAAAACTGTTTTTT. This encodes CASSRRGPNEKLFF.

This clonotype was seen at least ten times. V usage is TRBV28 and J usage is TRBJ1-2, with D tentatively TRBD1 (5 bases). The CDR3 length is 13 residues. CDR1 and CDR2 (germline): MDHEN, SYDVKM. Deletions cut 8 bases from V and 5 bases from J, with 15 bases between. The chain's CDR3 is CASQSGTAYGYTF. CDR3 bases: TGTGCCAGCCAATCCGGGACCGCTTATGGCTACACCTTC.

This rearrangement joins TRBV28 to TRBJ1-5; tentative D call: TRBD1 (6 bases). This CDR3 has 15 residues. The germline CDR1 and CDR2 sequences are MDHEN and SYDVKM. The V and J ends lost 4 bases and 2 bases respectively, with 12 bases between them. The CDR3 loop is CASSSVGGGNQPQHF. CDR3 bases: TGTGCCAGCAGTTCAGTGGGGGGCGGCAATCAGCCCCAGCATTTT.

This clonotype has at least ten counts. The chain couples TRBV11-3 to TRBJ2-3; D may be TRBD2 (7 bases). This CDR3 is built from 15 residues. Per the germline V gene, CDR1 is SGHNT and CDR2 is YENEEA. Trimming cost V 5 bases and J 4 bases, with 16 bases left between them. The chain's CDR3 is CASSGGGGGADTQYF. In nucleotides, the CDR3 is TGTGCCAGCAGCGGAGGGGGGGGAGGGGCAGATACGCAGTATTTT.

The table lists this clonotype with many counts. The chain uses TRBV27 and TRBJ1-2; 12 bases fit TRBD1. The CDR3 is 15 residues long. J lost 6 bases, V lost 9 bases, and 11 bases had no gene match. Germline V gives CDR1 MNHEY, CDR2 SMNVEV (reference sequence). The CDR3: CARLPRRDRGHGYTF. In nucleotides, the CDR3 is TGTGCCAGATTACCACGCCGGGACAGGGGGCATGGCTACACCTTC.